This T cell receptor beta chain appears in the sequencing data of a study of blood T cell repertoires in COVID-19 (dated by TCRdb to about 2020). The study in broad terms: Samples from collaborators originated in the United States, Italy and Spain and spanned both the acute and convalescent phases of COVID-19. The material from the prospective study consisted of cDNA or gDNA derived from T cells, B-cell-depleted T cells, or PBMCs. Subjects who had been exposed to COVID-19, were actively infected with it, or had recovered from it provided the deeply sampled blood TCRbeta repertoires that made up the dataset. A freely available public database, intended as a resource for researchers studying the immune response to SARS-CoV-2, is where the repertoires were released. The samples were drawn from the first 160 participants of the ongoing ImmuneRACE study and from 1,254 subjects provided by 6 global collaborators. A de-identified subject ID, COVID-19 status, age in years and sex were almost always included in the sample metadata. Where available, HLA class I and class II types were taken from metadata supplied by the sample provider and were not determined by assay-based typing. Results the study describes overall, beyond this receptor: The quantity of clinical and demographic metadata differed by source and by participant and was supplied without curation.

On this clone itself: The target of this receptor is not known. No base qualities exist here, and no much larger clone lies one base off it.

Whole blood was collected in K2EDTA tubes by collaborating institutions according to the institutions' own protocols. For TCRbeta analysis, collaborators shipped samples as frozen whole blood, isolated PBMCs, or DNA extracted from either of those sample types. CDR1 and CDR2 are drawn from the germline V gene: MNHEY, SVGAGI. Taken from cysteine to phenylalanine, the CDR3 has 14 residues. Kept here is only the CDR3 DNA, which spans 42 bases and is read in frame from base 1. The germline V end is reduced by 10 bases and the J end by 2 bases; junction bases left unmatched: 10. The immunoSEQ Assay, a bias-controlled multiplex PCR, was used to amplify TCRbeta CDR3 regions from genomic DNA. The original methods were these. Nucleated cell counts per sample were estimated from amplification of reference gene primers within the assay. To quantify the absolute abundance of each unique TCRbeta CDR3 rearrangement, sequence reads were collapsed and filtered. Productive Simpson clonality was computed per sample as the square root of Simpson's diversity index over productive rearrangements. Sourced from immuneACCESS, this table was stored by TCRdb with only in-frame sequences that have V and J called. A share of the clones is absent; for the studies checked, an unresolved V gene accounts for under half, and the remainder has no known explanation. D and trimming come from the DNA, and the V and J calls and clone size come from that table. The sample table lists about 130,000 clones, 90% of them with a count of one. The top ten clones comprise about 4% of the sample.

What was sequenced was peripheral blood. The chain joins TRBV6-5 to TRBJ2-5, with 7 bases aligning to TRBD1. The TCR sequence derives from a man aged 50 to 59 with active COVID-19. CDR3 loop: CATGTEPIQETQYF. The nucleotide sequence is given as TGTGCCACTGGGACAGAACCTATTCAAGAGACCCAGTACTTC.